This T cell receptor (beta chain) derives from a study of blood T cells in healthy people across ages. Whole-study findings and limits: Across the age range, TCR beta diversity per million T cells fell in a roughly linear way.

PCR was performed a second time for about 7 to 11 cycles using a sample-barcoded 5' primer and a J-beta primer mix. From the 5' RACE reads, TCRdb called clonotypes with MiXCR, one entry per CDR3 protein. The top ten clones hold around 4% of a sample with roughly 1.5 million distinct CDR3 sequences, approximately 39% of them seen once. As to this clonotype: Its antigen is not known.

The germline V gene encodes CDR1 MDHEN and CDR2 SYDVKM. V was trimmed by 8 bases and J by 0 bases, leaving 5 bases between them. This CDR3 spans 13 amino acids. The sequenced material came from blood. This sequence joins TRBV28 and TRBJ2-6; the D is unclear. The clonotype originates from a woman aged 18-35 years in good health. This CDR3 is CASLSSGANVLTF. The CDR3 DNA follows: TGTGCCAGCCTTAGCTCTGGGGCCAACGTCCTGACTTTC.